Below, 9 T cell receptor beta chains from the same sample are listed, as sequenced in a study of blood T cell repertoires in COVID-19. The assay was immunoSEQ multiplex PCR, and TCRdb's table has in-frame clones only and misses some. The profile shows roughly 250,000 clones, around 85% of them singletons. What was sequenced was peripheral blood. The source of these receptors is a woman aged 35 to 49 with active or convalescent COVID-19.

DNA of the CDR3: TGTGCCAGCTCACAAGACCAGGGAGGAAACACCATATATTTT. Its translation: CASSQDQGGNTIYF. The V call is TRBV18, the J call TRBJ1-3; perhaps TRBD1 as D (5 bases). CDR1 and CDR2 from the germline V gene are KGHSH and LQKENI. The CDR3 has 14 amino acids. Deletions cut 4 bases from V and 4 bases from J, with 11 bases between.

J is TRBJ2-2 and V is TRBV28; D gene unclear. This CDR3 is built from 13 residues. V was pared by 7 bases and J by 4 bases, with 10 bases between. The germline V gene encodes CDR1 MDHEN and CDR2 SYDVKM. The CDR3 DNA is TGTGCCAGCACTCGTACAAGCACCGGGGAGCTGTTTTTT. As protein: CASTRTSTGELFF.

The J gene is TRBJ1-6, the V gene TRBV9; the D gene is possibly TRBD1 (5 bases). The CDR3 spans 12 residues. The germline V gene encodes CDR1 SGDLS and CDR2 YYNGEE. Trimming removed 3 bases from V and 11 bases from J, with 9 bases in between. The CDR3 region is CASSASGTPLHF. The DNA for the CDR3 is TGTGCCAGCAGCGCCTCAGGGACACCCCTCCACTTT.

V gene TRBV18 combines with J gene TRBJ1-6; no reliable D call. Trimming shortened V by 3 bases and J by 5 bases, and 11 bases separated the two germline ends. CDR3 size: 15 residues. Germline lookup yields CDR1 KGHSH and CDR2 LQKENI. The CDR3 bases are TGTGCCAGCTCACCTCAGGCTTTGGATAATTCACCCCTCCACTTT. Translating it yields CASSPQALDNSPLHF.

The rearrangement uses TRBV4-2 and TRBJ2-6; TRBD2 agrees at 8 bases. Germline assignment: CDR1 LGHNA and CDR2 YNFKEQ. V shed 0 bases and J 2 bases; nucleotides not matched to a gene: 3. The CDR3 is made up of 17 amino acids. The CDR3 bases are TGTGCCAGCAGCCAAGAACCTAGCGGGCCTGGGGCCAACGTCCTGACTTTC. It is translated as CASSQEPSGPGANVLTF.

The count of this clone is one. The chain joins TRBV7-2 to TRBJ1-2; 7 bases align to TRBD1. Trimming took 1 base from V and 0 from J; bases not matched to a gene: 5. This CDR3 has 16 amino acids. Per germline, CDR1 SGHTA and CDR2 FQGNSA. The chain's CDR3 is CASSLEGAPPNYGYTF. The CDR3 DNA follows: TGTGCCAGCAGCTTAGAGGGGGCTCCCCCTAACTATGGCTACACCTTC.

The chain combines TRBV7-2 with TRBJ1-5, with 10 bases aligning to TRBD1. The length of the CDR3 is 16 residues. Germline trimming cut 5 bases from V and 4 bases from J; bases unmatched to any gene: 8. The V gene's germline CDR1 is SGHTA and CDR2 FQGNSA. The CDR3 DNA reads TGTGCCAGCAGCCGGGGGACAGGGGATGGGAATCAGCCCCAGCATTTT. Translated: CASSRGTGDGNQPQHF.

The rearrangement joins TRBV1 to TRBJ2-2; TRBD2 is the table's D call and was not checked against the DNA. TRBV1 is recorded as a pseudogene. The CDR3 spans 17 residues. The CDR3 here is CTSSQGLAGDYTGELFF. The CDR3 coding sequence is TGCACCAGCAGCCAAGGCCTAGCGGGGGATTACACCGGGGAGCTGTTTTTT.

CDR3 in DNA: TGTGCCAGCAGTGGGGACTACACTGAAGCTTTCTTT. This translates into CASSGDYTEAFF. This chain connects TRBV27 to TRBJ1-1, with D possibly TRBD1 on 5 matching bases. This CDR3 has 12 amino acids. V lost 5 bases and J 3 bases, leaving 7 bases between the germline ends. The germline V gene has CDR1 MNHEY and CDR2 SMNVEV (reference sequence).